This TCR beta chain was sequenced for a study of blood T cell repertoires in COVID-19. Study background: Sites across the United States, Italy and Spain contributed samples from acute and convalescent COVID-19. Sample material is recorded as cDNA or gDNA derived from T cells, B-cell-depleted T cells, or PBMCs.

In germline, CDR1 is SGHRS, CDR2 YFSETQ. The CDR3 is 15 amino acids. V lost 4 bases, J lost 4 bases, and 7 bases stayed unmatched. Authors' data handling: Estimation of nucleated cell counts relied on the amplification of reference gene primers. The method was immunoSEQ multiplex PCR; TCRdb's version includes in-frame clones alone and lacks a portion of them. D and trimming come from the DNA, and the V and J calls and clone size come from that table. The sample lists over 150,000 clones, 87% occurring once. This chain links TRBV5-1 with TRBJ1-4; TRBD1 aligns across 7 bases. The clonotype comes from a woman aged 60-75 years who had recovered from COVID-19. Sequencing used peripheral blood. In DNA form, the CDR3 reads TGCGCCAGCAGCCCGGACAGGAGACTTAATGAAAAACTGTTTTTT. Amino acid sequence: CASSPDRRLNEKLFF.